Sequencing of this T cell receptor beta chain was carried out in a study of cytomegalovirus exposure and HLA in healthy donors. This CDR3 is 15 amino acids long. In germline, CDR1 is SEHNR, CDR2 FQNEAQ (reference sequence). Researchers ran the PCR with 60 Vbeta and 13 Jbeta primers. Profiled with immunoSEQ multiplex PCR; TCRdb holds only in-frame clones, not every one. The sample has about 100,000 clones, 70% to 80% seen once. General study points: Accurate prediction of HLA-A and HLA-B alleles (for most subjects) was reportedly achieved from TCR beta sequences. TCR beta V segments were, for the most part, productive about 87% or about 30% of the time in an earlier analysis. The authors later found HLA-associated TCR beta chains more clonally expanded than equally common others.

In the case of this clone: What it binds is not known. A junction boundary mismatches the germline segment, possibly from a read error.

This clonotype originated in a woman in her sixties in good health and CMV-seropositive. Material for sequencing was PBMCs. The V and J genes are TRBV7-9 and TRBJ2-7; 9 bases agree with TRBD1. The CDR3 region is CSSSSVRDRAYEQYF. CDR3 nucleotides: TGTTCCAGCAGCTCTGTCCGGGACAGGGCCTACGAGCAGTACTTC.